A single T cell receptor beta chain is shown here with its context. Its antigen is not known. Quantitative 5'-RACE with molecular barcodes produced the TCR beta libraries. TCRdb ran MiXCR on the 5' RACE reads and lists one entry per CDR3 protein. This table has 50,000 to 70,000 distinct CDR3 sequences, 6.2% appearing once. The data stem from a study of CD8 T cells in ankylosing spondylitis. Broader study findings: Earlier literature documents some of the motif variants in reactive arthritis synovial fluid and blood.

Germline V gene data show CDR1 as SGHDT and CDR2 as YYEEEE. This CDR3 has 13 residues. Trimming shortened V by 1 base and J by 3 bases, and 7 bases separated the two germline ends. The receptor's source is a male donor with ankylosing spondylitis. Sequencing input: synovial fluid, either unsorted or a sorted T cell fraction (not recorded which). The rearrangement joins TRBV5-6 to TRBJ2-5; TRBD1 is a possible D gene (5 bases). CDR3 sequence: CASSLTGKETQYF. The CDR3 DNA sequence: TGTGCCAGCAGCTTGACAGGAAAAGAGACCCAGTACTTC. Variable domain in full (rest from reference TRBV5-6 and TRBJ2-5): DAGVTQSPTHLIKTRGQQVTLRCSPKSGHDTVSWYQQALGQGPQFIFQYYEEEERQRGNFPDRFSGHQFPNYSSELNVNALLLGDSALYLCASSLTGKETQYFGPGTRLLVL.